These 13 T cell receptor beta chains came from one sample sequenced in a study of blood T cell repertoires in COVID-19. Assay: immunoSEQ multiplex PCR; the TCRdb copy retains only in-frame clones and omits some. The sample consists of roughly 290,000 clones, 85% of them appearing once. The material sequenced was peripheral blood. These receptor sequences come from a woman between 50 and 59 years old with active or convalescent COVID-19.

CDR3 nucleotides: TGTGCCAGCAGCCAAGAAATTTGGCTAGCGGACTCTGGGGCCAACGTCCTGACTTTC. Protein sequence: CASSQEIWLADSGANVLTF. The J gene is TRBJ2-6, the V gene TRBV4-2; TRBD2 aligns across 7 bases. Germline loops: CDR1 LGHNA, CDR2 YNFKEQ. The J segment lost 0 bases and the V segment lost 0 bases, leaving 8 bases of the junction unmatched. This CDR3 is built from 19 residues.

This rearrangement joins TRBV7-2 to TRBJ1-2; 8 bases are shared with TRBD1. From germline, CDR1 is SGHTA and CDR2 FQGNSA. CDR3 size: 14 residues. V shed 4 bases and J 7 bases; nucleotides not matched to a gene: 8. This CDR3 is CASSSGGASGGYTF. CDR3 in DNA: TGTGCCAGCAGCTCAGGGGGCGCGTCGGGTGGCTACACCTTC.

The chain carries TRBV28 and TRBJ1-5; the match to TRBD1 covers 8 bases. The CDR3 extends over 18 amino acids. The V gene's germline CDR1 is MDHEN and CDR2 SYDVKM. The junction had 17 bases not matched to a gene; V was cut back by 7 bases and J by 3 bases. This chain's CDR3 is CASKVGRSKTGVNQPQHF. The CDR3 DNA reads TGTGCCAGCAAAGTAGGCAGATCTAAGACAGGGGTCAATCAGCCCCAGCATTTT.

The rearrangement uses TRBV5-4 and TRBJ2-1; the D gene is possibly TRBD2 (6 bases). CDR1 SGHNT and CDR2 YYREEE come from the germline V gene (reference sequence). CDR3 size: 15 residues. The V end lost 4 bases, the J end lost 0 bases, and 11 bases lay between the germline ends. In DNA form, the CDR3 reads TGTGCCAGCAGCCCCCTAGCGTACTCCTACAATGAGCAGTTCTTC. As protein: CASSPLAYSYNEQFF.

The chain has TRBV3-1 (or the pseudogene TRBV3-2) and TRBJ2-5; D is uncertain. This CDR3 comprises 16 residues. CDR1 is LGHDT and CDR2 is YNNKEL in the germline V gene (reference sequence). Trimming removed 3 bases at V and 0 bases at J, with 14 bases between. The chain's CDR3 is CASSHSLAPNQETQYF. The CDR3, as DNA: TGTGCCAGCAGCCATAGCTTAGCTCCTAACCAAGAGACCCAGTACTTC.

This clone was counted between two and nine times. The chain joins TRBV19 to TRBJ1-2, with 9 bases identical to TRBD1. The germline gives CDR1 LNHDA, CDR2 SQIVND (reference sequence). The CDR3 totals 14 residues. V was pared by 6 bases and J by 4 bases, with 6 bases of the junction left unmatched. CDR3 nucleotide sequence: TGTGCCAGTAGGAAAACAGGGGGCTCCTATGGCTACACCTTC. This codes for CASRKTGGSYGYTF. Full variable domain (rest looked up from reference TRBV19 and TRBJ1-2): DGGITQSPKYLFRKEGQNVTLSCEQNLNHDAMYWYRQDPGQGLRLIYYSQIVNDFQKGDIAEGYSVSREKKESFPLTVTSAQKNPTAFYLCASRKTGGSYGYTFGSGTRLTVV.

The gene calls are TRBV7-2 and TRBJ2-1, with TRBD2 identical over 16 bases. V lost 4 bases, J lost 15 bases, and 9 bases stayed unmatched. In germline, CDR1 is SGHTA, CDR2 FQGNSA. CDR3 size: 15 residues. In nucleotides, the CDR3 is TGTGCCAGCAGCTGGGGGACTAGCGGGAGGGCCGGGCCGTTCTTC. Its protein is CASSWGTSGRAGPFF.

V and J are TRBV5-1 and TRBJ2-3; no definite D call. CDR1 is SGHRS, CDR2 YFSETQ, per germline. The CDR3 has 16 residues. The ends were cut back, 3 bases at V and 0 bases at J, with 14 bases in the middle. CDR3 DNA sequence: TGCGCCAGCAGCTCCCATGCACTCGAAAGCACAGATACGCAGTATTTT. It is translated as CASSSHALESTDTQYF.

J is TRBJ1-5 and V is TRBV5-1; D is possibly TRBD1 (5 bases). CDR1 SGHRS and CDR2 YFSETQ come from the germline V gene. This CDR3 comprises 15 residues. Deletions cut 0 bases from V and 5 bases from J, with 12 bases between. The CDR3 protein is CASSLAGADDQPQHF. CDR3 sequence (DNA): TGCGCCAGCAGCTTGGCTGGGGCCGACGATCAGCCCCAGCATTTT.

The genes are TRBV2 and TRBJ1-4; 7 nucleotides agree with TRBD1. CDR1 and CDR2 (germline): SNHLY, FYNNEI. The CDR3 length is 17 residues. The J segment lost 0 bases and the V segment lost 4 bases, leaving 8 bases of the junction unmatched. The CDR3 nucleotides read TGTGCCAGCAGTGTGACAGGGATCTTAACAACTAATGAAAAACTGTTTTTT. Its translation: CASSVTGILTTNEKLFF.

The count of this clone is one. This rearrangement joins TRBV6-4 to TRBJ2-2; TRBD2 agrees at 9 bases. CDR1 MRHNA and CDR2 SNTAGT come from the germline V gene. V lost 6 bases, J lost 5 bases, and 7 bases stayed unmatched. CDR3 length equals 15 residues. The CDR3 protein is CASSIAGGRTGELFF. The CDR3 DNA reads as TGTGCCAGCAGCATCGCGGGAGGGCGGACCGGGGAGCTGTTTTTT.

This chain uses TRBV5-8 with TRBJ1-1; 11 nucleotides align to TRBD1. J lost 7 bases, V lost 7 bases, and 12 bases had no gene match. Germline V lookup: CDR1 SGHTS, CDR2 YDEGEE. The CDR3 has 15 residues. CDR3 residues: CASSAGQGGIVEAFF. The CDR3 nucleotides read TGTGCCAGCTCAGCGGGACAGGGGGGAATAGTTGAAGCTTTCTTT. Drawing the rest from reference TRBV5-8 and TRBJ1-1, the complete variable domain is EAGVTQSPTHLIKTRGQQATLRCSPISGHTSVYWYQQALGLGLQFLLWYDEGEERNRGNFPPRFSGRQFPNYSSELNVNALELEDSALYLCASSAGQGGIVEAFFGQGTRLTVV.

The V call is TRBV15, the J call TRBJ1-5; a possible D gene is TRBD1 (6 bases). The CDR3 sequence is 13 residues long. CDR1 and CDR2 (germline): LNHNV, YYDKDF (reference sequence). V lost 5 bases, J lost 4 bases, and 9 bases lay in between. The CDR3 protein is CATSERGNQPQHF. Here the CDR3 DNA reads TGTGCCACCAGCGAGAGGGGGAATCAGCCCCAGCATTTT.